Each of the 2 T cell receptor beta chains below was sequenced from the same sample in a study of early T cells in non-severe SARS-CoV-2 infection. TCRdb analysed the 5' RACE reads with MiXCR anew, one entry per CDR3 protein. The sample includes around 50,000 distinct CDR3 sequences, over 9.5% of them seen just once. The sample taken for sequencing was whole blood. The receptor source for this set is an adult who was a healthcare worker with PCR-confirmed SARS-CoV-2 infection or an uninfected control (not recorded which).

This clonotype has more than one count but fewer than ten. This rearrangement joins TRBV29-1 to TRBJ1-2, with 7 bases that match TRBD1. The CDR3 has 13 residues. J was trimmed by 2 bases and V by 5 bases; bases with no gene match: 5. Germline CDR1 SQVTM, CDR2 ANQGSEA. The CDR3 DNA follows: TGCAGCGTTCCGGGACAGCTGAACTATGGCTACACCTTC. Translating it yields CSVPGQLNYGYTF.

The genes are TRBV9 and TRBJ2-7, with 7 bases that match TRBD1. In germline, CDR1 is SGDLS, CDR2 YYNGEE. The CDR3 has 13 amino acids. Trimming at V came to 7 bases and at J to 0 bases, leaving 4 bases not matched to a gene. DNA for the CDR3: TGTGCCAGCGGGGGACAGACCTCCTACGAGCAGTACTTC. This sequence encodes CASGGQTSYEQYF.